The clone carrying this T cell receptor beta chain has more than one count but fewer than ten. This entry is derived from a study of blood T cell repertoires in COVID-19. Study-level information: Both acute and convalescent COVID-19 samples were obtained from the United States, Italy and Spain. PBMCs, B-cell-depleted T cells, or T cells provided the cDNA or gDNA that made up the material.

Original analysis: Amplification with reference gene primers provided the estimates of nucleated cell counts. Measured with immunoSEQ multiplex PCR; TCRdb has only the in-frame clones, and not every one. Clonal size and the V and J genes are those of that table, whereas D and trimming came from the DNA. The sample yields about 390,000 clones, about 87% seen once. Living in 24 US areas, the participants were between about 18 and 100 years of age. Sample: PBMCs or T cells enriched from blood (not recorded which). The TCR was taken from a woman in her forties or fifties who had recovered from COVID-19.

The DNA for the CDR3 is TGTGCCAGCAGTTTACAAGCGGGGGTAAGAGAGACCCAGTACTTC. Protein sequence: CASSLQAGVRETQYF. The rearrangement joins TRBV28 to TRBJ2-5; TRBD2 matches at 8 bases. Unmatched junction bases numbered 6, after V lost 2 bases and J lost 4 bases. From germline, CDR1 is MDHEN and CDR2 SYDVKM. The CDR3 is 15 residues long.